This T cell receptor beta chain derives from a study of post-analysis software for immune sequencing data. About the study: As for disease course, relapsing-remitting, secondary progressive and progressive-relapsing multiple sclerosis were all included. General study findings and limits: People with multiple sclerosis had a significantly lower normalized Chao1 diversity than controls did. Controls showed lower frequencies than patients for a few TRBV segments, and TRBV5-6, TRBV5-1 and TRBV20-1 were among these. Under F measure analysis, samples from one preparation batch co-clustered strongly.

The authors incorporated unique molecular identifiers into the TCR beta cDNA libraries. MiXCR, run by TCRdb on the PCR reads, gives a single entry per CDR3 protein. Altogether roughly 400,000 distinct CDR3 sequences are present, 30% to 40% being singletons, with the ten largest covering 6.5% to 8%. V was cut by 2 bases and J by 0 bases, with 8 bases left in between. The germline V gene encodes CDR1 MNHEY and CDR2 SVGAGI. The CDR3 has 14 residues. This clonotype was counted between two and nine times. Its antigen is currently unknown. Sequences were obtained from blood. The chain links TRBV6-5 to TRBJ2-7; a possible D gene is TRBD1 (6 bases). This TCR came from a girl under 10 years old with multiple sclerosis. CDR3 in DNA: TGTGCCAGCAGTTACGGACAGAGCTCCTACGAGCAGTACTTC. This codes for CASSYGQSSYEQYF.